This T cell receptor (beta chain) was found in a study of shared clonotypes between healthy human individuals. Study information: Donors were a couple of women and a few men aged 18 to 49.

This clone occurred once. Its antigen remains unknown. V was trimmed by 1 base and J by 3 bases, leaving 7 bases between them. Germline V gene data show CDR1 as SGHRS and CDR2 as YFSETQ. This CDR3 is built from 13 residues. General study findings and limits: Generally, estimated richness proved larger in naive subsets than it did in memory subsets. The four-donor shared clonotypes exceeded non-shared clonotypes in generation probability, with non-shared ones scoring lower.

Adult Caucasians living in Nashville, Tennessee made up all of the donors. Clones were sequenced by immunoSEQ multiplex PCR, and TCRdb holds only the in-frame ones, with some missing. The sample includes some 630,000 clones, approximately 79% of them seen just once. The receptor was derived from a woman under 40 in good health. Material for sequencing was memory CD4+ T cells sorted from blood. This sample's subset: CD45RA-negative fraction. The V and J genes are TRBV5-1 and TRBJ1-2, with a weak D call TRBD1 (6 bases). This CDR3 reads CASSLRGDYGYTF. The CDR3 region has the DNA TGCGCCAGCAGCTTGAGGGGGGACTATGGCTACACCTTC.